The 23 T cell receptor beta chains below were found in one sample sequenced in a study of early stage breast cancer tumors. Assay: immunoSEQ multiplex PCR; the TCRdb copy retains only in-frame clones and omits some. The table shows around 53,000 clones, with about 93% occurring only once. Sequencing was carried out using blood. These receptor sequences come from a person aged 70 to 85 with breast cancer.

The chain couples TRBV10-3 to TRBJ1-4, with 10 nucleotides matching TRBD1. There are 15 residues in the CDR3. Germline V gene lookup returns CDR1 ENHRY and CDR2 SYGVKD. V lost 4 bases, J lost 8 bases, and 7 bases stayed unmatched. The CDR3 sequence is CAISVGQGEREKLFF. The CDR3 nucleotides are TGTGCCATCAGTGTCGGACAGGGGGAGAGGGAAAAACTGTTTTTT.

This rearrangement joins TRBV6-6 to TRBJ1-5; perhaps TRBD1 as D (6 bases). Germline assignment: CDR1 MNHNY and CDR2 SVGAGI (reference sequence). V shed 5 bases and J shed 0 bases, with 14 bases lying between them. This CDR3 comprises 16 residues. This CDR3 reads CASSGQGRYSNQPQHF. The DNA for the CDR3 is TGTGCCAGCAGTGGCCAGGGGCGTTATAGCAATCAGCCCCAGCATTTT.

The V and J genes are TRBV7-2 and TRBJ2-5; 9 nucleotides agree with TRBD1. V lost 5 bases, J lost 5 bases, and 12 bases stayed unmatched. The CDR3 contains 16 residues. The V gene's germline CDR1 is SGHTA and CDR2 FQGNSA. DNA for the CDR3: TGTGCCAGCAGCCGACTTATAACAGGGGGCGGGGAGACCCAGTACTTC. This translates into CASSRLITGGGETQYF.

V usage is TRBV5-6 and J usage is TRBJ1-5, with TRBD1 matching 8 bases. This CDR3 has 16 amino acids. With V trimmed by 2 bases and J by 1 base, 5 bases remained unmatched. The V gene's germline CDR1 is SGHDT and CDR2 YYEEEE. CDR3 sequence: CASSFSRGPSNQPQHF. DNA for the CDR3: TGTGCCAGCAGCTTCTCCAGGGGGCCCAGCAATCAGCCCCAGCATTTT. The full variable domain, with the rest looked up from reference TRBV5-6 and TRBJ1-5, is DAGVTQSPTHLIKTRGQQVTLRCSPKSGHDTVSWYQQALGQGPQFIFQYYEEEERQRGNFPDRFSGHQFPNYSSELNVNALLLGDSALYLCASSFSRGPSNQPQHFGDGTRLSIL.

The chain uses TRBV6-5 and TRBJ2-2; D is perhaps TRBD1 (6 bases). The V and J ends lost 10 bases and 5 bases respectively, with 17 bases between them. Per germline, CDR1 MNHEY and CDR2 SVGAGI. There are 14 residues in the CDR3. The CDR3 DNA is TGTGCCACCGTTAGGACAGTTTTTACCGGGGAGCTGTTTTTT. Translation: CATVRTVFTGELFF.

The chain recombines TRBV6-1 with TRBJ1-1; TRBD1 aligns across 10 bases. CDR3 length: 15 residues. Germline CDR1 is MNHNS and CDR2 is SASEGT. V lost 6 bases, J lost 1 base, and 5 bases stayed unmatched. CDR3 region: CASREDRGTNTEAFF. CDR3 bases: TGTGCCAGCAGGGAGGACAGGGGGACGAACACTGAAGCTTTCTTT.

The V call is TRBV30, the J call TRBJ2-1, with 14 positions matching TRBD2. The trim removed 4 bases at V and 8 bases at J, leaving 7 bases unmatched. There are 15 residues in the CDR3. Germline V CDR1 and CDR2: GTSNPN, SVGIG (reference sequence). The CDR3 coding sequence is TGTGCCTGGACCCCTGGACTAGCGGGGGGCCATGAGCAGTTCTTC. It specifies CAWTPGLAGGHEQFF.

This clone has a single count. The rearrangement links TRBV25-1 to TRBJ1-4; D not certain. Per the germline V gene, CDR1 is MGHDK and CDR2 is SYGVNS. The V gene lost 4 bases and the J gene lost 4 bases, with 10 bases spanning the gap. This CDR3 is 14 amino acids long. This CDR3 reads CASSGVARNEKLFF. DNA of the CDR3: TGTGCCAGCAGTGGTGTGGCCCGTAATGAAAAACTGTTTTTT.

J is TRBJ2-2 and V is TRBV10-3, with 9 bases matching TRBD1. Germline CDR1 ENHRY, CDR2 SYGVKD. Trimming took 6 bases from V and 4 from J; bases not matched to a gene: 6. The CDR3 spans 15 residues. Written as DNA, the CDR3 is TGTGCCATCAGGGCGGACAGGGGCCGCACCGGGGAGCTGTTTTTT. Encoded protein: CAIRADRGRTGELFF.

V and J are TRBV18 and TRBJ1-2; maybe TRBD1 (6 bases). Germline V gene data show CDR1 as KGHSH and CDR2 as LQKENI. The CDR3 length is 16 residues. V dropped 3 bases and J dropped 0 bases, with 14 bases sitting between them. The CDR3 region has the DNA TGTGCCAGCTCACCTTCGCGGGGGCTGGCTAACTATGGCTACACCTTC. Protein: CASSPSRGLANYGYTF.

This clone was counted once. The chain combines TRBV10-2 with TRBJ1-2; 11 nucleotides match TRBD1. The CDR3 is made up of 13 amino acids. V was pared by 8 bases and J by 6 bases, with 5 bases of the junction left unmatched. Germline V CDR1 and CDR2: WSHSY, SAAADI. The CDR3 region is CASWDRGKDGYTF. The CDR3 nucleotides read TGCGCCAGCTGGGACAGGGGGAAGGATGGCTACACCTTC.

The sample holds one count of this clone. The rearrangement links TRBV19 to TRBJ2-3, with D possibly TRBD2 on 5 matching bases. This CDR3 is 15 amino acids long. The V end lost 4 bases, the J end lost 8 bases, and 19 bases lay between the germline ends. Germline V lookup: CDR1 LNHDA, CDR2 SQIVND (reference sequence). This chain's CDR3 is CASSNDYSAVGTQYF. CDR3 coding DNA: TGTGCCAGTAGTAACGACTACTCCGCCGTGGGTACGCAGTATTTT.

The chain couples TRBV29-1 to TRBJ2-3; D is perhaps TRBD2 (7 bases). The germline CDR1 and CDR2 sequences are SQVTM and ANQGSEA. Trimming stripped 4 bases from V and 3 bases from J, with 11 bases between. This CDR3 comprises 13 residues. CDR3 in amino acids: CSVAGGVTDTQYF. The DNA of the CDR3 is TGCAGCGTTGCGGGGGGCGTGACAGATACGCAGTATTTT.

The chain recombines TRBV28 with TRBJ2-7; D remains unclear. The germline V gene has CDR1 MDHEN and CDR2 SYDVKM. V lost 5 bases and J lost 6, with 17 bases in between. The CDR3 loop spans 14 amino acids. In DNA, the CDR3 is TGTGCCAGCAGTCCCCCCGTTAAAGTCGGCGAGCAGTACTTC. Amino acid sequence: CASSPPVKVGEQYF.

The rearrangement links TRBV5-1 to TRBJ2-3; 7 positions agree with TRBD2. The germline V gene encodes CDR1 SGHRS and CDR2 YFSETQ. This CDR3 is 16 amino acids long. V dropped 2 bases and J dropped 0; count of bases not matched to a gene: 6. CDR3 sequence: CASSLGGGVSTDTQYF. In DNA, the CDR3 is TGCGCCAGCAGCTTAGGCGGGGGTGTTAGCACAGATACGCAGTATTTT.

The chain has TRBV5-6 and TRBJ2-2, with 14 bases identical to TRBD2. This CDR3 has 19 residues. With V trimmed by 3 bases and J by 1 base, 8 bases remained unmatched. Germline V CDR1 and CDR2: SGHDT, YYEEEE. CDR3 protein: CASSSAPGLAGVNTGELFF. The CDR3, as DNA: TGTGCCAGCAGCTCAGCCCCGGGACTAGCGGGAGTGAACACCGGGGAGCTGTTTTTT.

The chain combines TRBV10-3 with TRBJ2-1; maybe TRBD1 (6 bases). V was pared by 4 bases and J by 0 bases, with 7 bases between. CDR1 is ENHRY, CDR2 SYGVKD, per germline. This CDR3 is 14 amino acids long. DNA for the CDR3: TGTGCCATCAGTGGGGACATCTCCTACAATGAGCAGTTCTTC. Encoded protein: CAISGDISYNEQFF.

The chain employs TRBV7-2 and TRBJ1-2; 7 nucleotides match TRBD1. The CDR3 runs to 14 residues. V was pared by 8 bases and J by 6 bases, with 12 bases of the junction left unmatched. The germline V gene encodes CDR1 SGHTA and CDR2 FQGNSA. CDR3 DNA sequence: TGTGCCAGCTTCAGTCTACAGGGGCGGGATGGCTACACCTTC. Protein: CASFSLQGRDGYTF. Full variable domain (missing parts from reference TRBV7-2 and TRBJ1-2): GAGVSQSPSNKVTEKGKDVELRCDPISGHTALYWYRQSLGQGLEFLIYFQGNSAPDKSGLPSDRFSAERTGGSVSTLTIQRTQQEDSAVYLCASFSLQGRDGYTFGSGTRLTVV.

This clone was seen a handful of times. CDR3 nucleotides: TGTGCCAGCAGCTTGCAGGCTTTGACTGAAGCTTTCTTT. Encoded protein: CASSLQALTEAFF. The chain joins TRBV5-5 to TRBJ1-1; no clear D. The CDR3 has 13 amino acids. Per germline, CDR1 SGHKS and CDR2 YYEKEE (reference sequence). V lost 1 base to trimming and J lost 5 bases, with 9 bases between them. Variable domain in full (rest from reference TRBV5-5 and TRBJ1-1): DAGVTQSPTHLIKTRGQQVTLRCSPISGHKSVSWYQQVLGQGPQFIFQYYEKEERGRGNFPDRFSARQFPNYSSELNVNALLLGDSALYLCASSLQALTEAFFGQGTRLTVV.

This chain links TRBV25-1 with TRBJ1-3; D is unresolved. The CDR3 is 14 amino acids. Trimming shortened V by 4 bases and J by 3 bases, and 10 bases separated the two germline ends. Germline loops: CDR1 MGHDK, CDR2 SYGVNS. The CDR3 sequence: CASSAGYGGNTIYF. The CDR3 region has the DNA TGTGCCAGCAGTGCCGGGTATGGTGGAAACACCATATATTTT.

V and J are TRBV13 and TRBJ2-1; possible D gene TRBD1, 6 bases. Germline V gene sequence: CDR1 PRHDT, CDR2 FYEKMQ (reference sequence). V was shortened by 4 bases and J by 3 bases, with 13 bases between the two germline ends. The CDR3 loop spans 15 amino acids. The CDR3 here is CASSWGRGHYNEQFF. CDR3 nucleotides: TGTGCCAGCAGCTGGGGCAGGGGCCACTACAATGAGCAGTTCTTC. Drawing the rest from reference TRBV13 and TRBJ2-1, the complete variable domain is AAGVIQSPRHLIKEKRETATLKCYPIPRHDTVYWYQQGPGQDPQFLISFYEKMQSDKGSIPDRFSAQQFSDYHSELNMSSLELGDSALYFCASSWGRGHYNEQFFGPGTRLTVL.

This clone occurred a few times. V and J are TRBV27 and TRBJ1-5; perhaps TRBD1 as D (5 bases). Germline V CDR1 and CDR2: MNHEY, SMNVEV (reference sequence). Trimming pared 3 bases from V and 3 bases from J, leaving 12 bases between. This CDR3 spans 15 amino acids. CDR3 amino acids: CASSLQGFYNQPQHF. CDR3 coding DNA: TGTGCCAGCAGTTTGCAGGGTTTCTACAATCAGCCCCAGCATTTT.

The V call is TRBV5-6, the J call TRBJ1-2; 7 bases are shared with TRBD1. Trimming cost V 4 bases and J 1 base; bases outside gene matches: 10. The CDR3 consists of 16 residues. Germline CDR1 is SGHDT and CDR2 is YYEEEE. The CDR3 sequence is CASSRDSGVYNYGYTF. The CDR3 region has the DNA TGTGCCAGCAGCCGGGACAGTGGGGTGTATAACTATGGCTACACCTTC.